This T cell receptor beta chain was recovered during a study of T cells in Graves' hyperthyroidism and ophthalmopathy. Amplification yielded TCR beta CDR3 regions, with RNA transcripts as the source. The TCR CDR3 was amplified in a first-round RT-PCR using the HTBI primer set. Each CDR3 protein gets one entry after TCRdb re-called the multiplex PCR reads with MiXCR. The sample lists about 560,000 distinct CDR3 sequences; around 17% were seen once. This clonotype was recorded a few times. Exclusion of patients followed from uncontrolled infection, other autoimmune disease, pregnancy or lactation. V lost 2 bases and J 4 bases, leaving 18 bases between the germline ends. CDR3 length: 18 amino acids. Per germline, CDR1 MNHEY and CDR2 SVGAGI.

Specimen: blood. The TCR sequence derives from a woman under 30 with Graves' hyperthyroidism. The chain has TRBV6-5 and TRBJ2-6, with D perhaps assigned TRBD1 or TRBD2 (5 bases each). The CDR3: CASSYAANTGTGANVLTF. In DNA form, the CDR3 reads TGTGCCAGCAGTTACGCCGCTAATACGGGGACCGGGGCCAACGTCCTGACTTTC.